This T cell receptor (beta chain) is from a study of cytomegalovirus exposure and HLA in healthy donors. Germline V CDR1 and CDR2: MNHNS, SASEGT. The CDR3 contains 13 residues. Trimming took 8 bases from V and 8 from J, leaving 18 bases between them. A note on this clone: Its specificity is unknown.

Use of 60 Vbeta and 13 Jbeta primers characterized the PCR. Sequencing was performed with immunoSEQ multiplex PCR; in TCRdb, only in-frame clones are kept and a portion is missing. The sample yields about 160,000 clones, about four fifths seen once. Findings of the study overall: A later analysis reported that several of the most significant clusters appeared to be linked to common viral pathogens, among them Epstein-Barr virus. Being indistinguishable, some V segments were excluded, TRBV6-2 and TRBV6-3 among them. Donor immune exposure was known only as CMV serostatus. Earlier findings revealed that most TCR beta V segments proved productive either about 90% or about 30% of the time.

Sequenced sample: PBMCs. The TCR originated in a man under 40 in good health and CMV-seronegative. V is TRBV6-1 and J is TRBJ1-2; D possibly corresponds to TRBD1 (6 bases). The CDR3 region is CASRPRGQSGYTF. In DNA, the CDR3 is TGTGCCAGCCGGCCCAGGGGTCAATCGGGCTACACCTTC.